Listed here are 9 T cell receptor beta chains from one sample, sequenced in a study of PD-L1 blockade in urothelial cancer. Clones were sequenced by immunoSEQ multiplex PCR, and TCRdb holds only the in-frame ones, with some missing. The sample includes approximately 30,000 clones, approximately 79% of them seen just once. Sequencing used PBMCs, obtained around atezolizumab (anti-PD-L1) treatment. The receptors were sampled from a man aged 50 to 60 with urothelial cancer.

DNA of the CDR3: TGTGCCAGCACTCCCGGTAATTCGCGCTACGAGCAGTACTTC. This codes for CASTPGNSRYEQYF. V gene TRBV2 combines with J gene TRBJ2-7; no clear D. This CDR3 is built from 14 residues. V shed 7 bases and J shed 3 bases, with 16 bases lying between them. Germline V gives CDR1 SNHLY, CDR2 FYNNEI.

This clone was counted between two and nine times. The rearrangement links TRBV15 to TRBJ1-1; TRBD1 might be the D (5 bases). V lost 11 bases and J 5 bases, leaving 21 bases between the germline ends. This CDR3 has 14 amino acids. Germline CDR1 reads LNHNV; CDR2 reads YYDKDF (reference sequence). CDR3 DNA sequence: TGTGCCTCCGCCTTTGGCGGCAGGGCAACTGAAGCTTTCTTT. Translation: CASAFGGRATEAFF.

This clone showed up just once. This sequence joins TRBV28 and TRBJ2-3; tentative D call: TRBD1 (6 bases). This CDR3 has 17 residues. Trimming shortened V by 2 bases and J by 4 bases, and 19 bases separated the two germline ends. Germline-derived CDR1 and CDR2 are MDHEN and SYDVKM. DNA of the CDR3: TGTGCCAGCAGTTTAACCAGGGGCAGGGGCGGGTCAGATACGCAGTATTTT. This translates into CASSLTRGRGGSDTQYF.

The CDR3 loop reads CASSRTQAYGYTF. The DNA of the CDR3 is TGTGCCAGCTCCCGAACACAGGCCTATGGCTACACCTTC. The chain combines TRBV18 with TRBJ1-2; the D gene is possibly TRBD1 (5 bases). The V and J ends lost 6 bases and 4 bases respectively, with 12 bases between them. The CDR3 contains 13 residues. From germline, CDR1 is KGHSH and CDR2 LQKENI.

This chain connects TRBV28 to TRBJ2-5, with a possible D match to TRBD2 (6 bases). There are 14 residues in the CDR3. Trimming took 4 bases from V and 2 from J, leaving 11 bases between them. CDR1 and CDR2 (germline): MDHEN, SYDVKM. The chain's CDR3 is CASSSGLQQETQYF. For the CDR3, the DNA is TGTGCCAGCAGTTCGGGACTCCAACAAGAGACCCAGTACTTC.

The J gene is TRBJ2-7, the V gene TRBV9; 8 nucleotides agree with TRBD1. CDR3 length equals 15 residues. Trimming cost V 4 bases and J 6 bases; bases outside gene matches: 12. Per germline, CDR1 SGDLS and CDR2 YYNGEE. CDR3 amino acids: CASSPRSGGLSEQYF. The CDR3 region has the DNA TGTGCCAGCAGCCCCCGGTCAGGGGGCCTTTCCGAGCAGTACTTC.

This clone came up once. The chain combines TRBV27 with TRBJ1-4, with D uncertain. Trimming pared 4 bases from V and 0 bases from J, leaving 3 bases between. CDR1 and CDR2 (germline): MNHEY, SMNVEV (reference sequence). The CDR3 consists of 13 residues. Written as DNA, the CDR3 is TGTGCCAGCAGTTATACAACTAATGAAAAACTGTTTTTT. Its protein is CASSYTTNEKLFF.

The chain employs TRBV11-2 and TRBJ2-7, with 8 bases lining up with TRBD1. CDR1 and CDR2 from the germline V gene are SGHAT and FQNNGV. The CDR3 is 13 residues long. The J segment lost 4 bases and the V segment lost 5 bases, leaving 4 bases of the junction unmatched. CDR3 sequence (DNA): TGTGCCAGCAGCCGGACAGGGATATACGAGCAGTACTTC. Translating it yields CASSRTGIYEQYF.

The chain couples TRBV5-3 to TRBJ2-7, with unresolved D. TRBV5-3 has ORF status, its function being uncertain. V was trimmed by 2 bases and J by 2 bases, leaving 8 bases between them. The CDR3 has 13 amino acids. CDR3 in amino acids: CARSFEDPYEQYF. CDR3 nucleotides: TGTGCCAGAAGCTTCGAGGATCCCTACGAGCAGTACTTC.